Sequencing of this TCR beta chain was carried out in a study of Ad26.COV2.S vaccination and SARS-CoV-2 variants. The method was immunoSEQ multiplex PCR; TCRdb's version includes in-frame clones alone and lacks a portion of them. The sample shows 290,000 or so clones, approximately 89% of them seen only once. As to treatment: 15 to 20 received Ad26.COV2.S at low or high dose, single or two shots; roughly five received placebo; per-sample allocation not given. Sampling was done on day 63 after the first vaccine or placebo injection. Vaccination used an Ad26 vector expressing Wuhan-strain SARS-CoV-2 spike. Sequenced material: peripheral blood, taken in a trial of Ad26.COV2.S vaccine versus placebo. The receptor was derived from a person aged 18-65 years who received the Ad26.COV2.S COVID-19 vaccine or a placebo.

The CDR3 coding sequence is TGTGCCAGCAGTAGGGACAGGATCAATCAGCCCCAGCATTTT. It codes for CASSRDRINQPQHF. The rearrangement joins TRBV6-6 to TRBJ1-5; 8 bases align to TRBD1. In germline, CDR1 is MNHNY, CDR2 SVGAGI (reference sequence). V trimming: 5 bases; J trimming: 3 bases; junction bases outside the gene matches: 3. This CDR3 is built from 14 residues.